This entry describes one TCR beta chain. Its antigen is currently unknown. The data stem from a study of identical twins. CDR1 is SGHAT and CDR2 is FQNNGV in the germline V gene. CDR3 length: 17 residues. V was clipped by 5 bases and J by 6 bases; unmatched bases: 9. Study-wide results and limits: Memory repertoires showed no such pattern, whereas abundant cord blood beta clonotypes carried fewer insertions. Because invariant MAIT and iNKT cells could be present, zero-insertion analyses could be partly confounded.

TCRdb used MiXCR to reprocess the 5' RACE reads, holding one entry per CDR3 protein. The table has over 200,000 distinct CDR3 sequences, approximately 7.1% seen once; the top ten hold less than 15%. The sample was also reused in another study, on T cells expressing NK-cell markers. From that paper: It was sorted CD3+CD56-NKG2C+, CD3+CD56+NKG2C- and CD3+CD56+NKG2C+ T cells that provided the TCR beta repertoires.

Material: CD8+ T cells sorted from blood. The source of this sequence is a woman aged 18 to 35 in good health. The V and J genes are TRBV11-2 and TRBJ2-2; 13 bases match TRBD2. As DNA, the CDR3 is TGTGCCAGCAGCCAAGGACTAGCGGGAGTGCCTCCCGGGGAGCTGTTTTTT. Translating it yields CASSQGLAGVPPGELFF.